A selection of T cell receptor beta chains follows, all from one sample in a study of CD8 T cells in ankylosing spondylitis. TCRdb fed the 5' RACE reads into MiXCR, producing one record per CDR3 protein. The data contain under 250,000 distinct CDR3 sequences, roughly 32% of them singletons. The material sequenced was blood, either unsorted or a sorted T cell fraction (not recorded which). The receptor set was obtained from a male donor with ankylosing spondylitis or in good health (not recorded which). Both conserved end residues are part of each CDR3. The order of the fields is J gene, D gene, V gene, clone size, CDR3 DNA, CDR3 protein. The D gene is left open where the match is weak. Part of the rows lack a size; the others show once, few, many or a class for expanded clones.

J gene: TRBJ2-1; D gene: -; V gene: TRBV10-2; clone size: -; CDR3 DNA: TGCGCCAGCAGTGAGTCAACTCGCGGTAGGGGTGAGCAGTTCTTC; CDR3 protein: CASSESTRGRGEQFF
J gene: TRBJ2-3; D gene: -; V gene: TRBV25-1; clone size: -; CDR3 DNA: TGTGCCAGCAATCCCCGAGGGTCGTTGGGCACAGATACGCAGTATTTT; CDR3 protein: CASNPRGSLGTDTQYF
J gene: TRBJ2-1; D gene: TRBD2; V gene: TRBV10-3; clone size: -; CDR3 DNA: TGTGCCACGGCTTCTAGACTAGCGGACTCCTACAATGAGCAGTTCTTC; CDR3 protein: CATASRLADSYNEQFF
J gene: TRBJ2-2; D gene: -; V gene: TRBV7-9; clone size: few; CDR3 DNA: TGTGCCAGCAGCTACAGGGCCGGGGAGCTGTTTTTT; CDR3 protein: CASSYRAGELFF
J gene: TRBJ2-3; D gene: -; V gene: TRBV20-1; clone size: few; CDR3 DNA: TGCAGTGCTAGGACAGCGTCCGATACGCAGTATTTT; CDR3 protein: CSARTASDTQYF
J gene: TRBJ2-1; D gene: TRBD1; V gene: TRBV6-4; clone size: few; CDR3 DNA: TGTGCCAGCAGTGTCACAGGGGCGTCCTACAATGAGCAGTTCTTC; CDR3 protein: CASSVTGASYNEQFF
J gene: TRBJ2-5; D gene: -; V gene: TRBV7-2; clone size: few; CDR3 DNA: TGTGCCAGCAGCTTAGAGCCAGCCCAAGAGACCCAGTACTTC; CDR3 protein: CASSLEPAQETQYF
J gene: TRBJ2-5; D gene: TRBD1; V gene: TRBV29-1; clone size: few; CDR3 DNA: TGCAGCGCCCGGACAGGGAGTGAGACCCAGTACTTC; CDR3 protein: CSARTGSETQYF
J gene: TRBJ2-1; D gene: TRBD1; V gene: TRBV4-2; clone size: many; CDR3 DNA: TGTGCCAGCAGCCAACTCACAGGGGGCACTGAGCAGTTCTTC; CDR3 protein: CASSQLTGGTEQFF
J gene: TRBJ1-1; D gene: -; V gene: TRBV4-1; clone size: -; CDR3 DNA: TGCGCCAGCAGCCAAGAAGGGGCAGGCTGGTCGGACACTGAAGCTTTCTTT; CDR3 protein: CASSQEGAGWSDTEAFF
J gene: TRBJ2-5; D gene: -; V gene: TRBV6-5; clone size: few; CDR3 DNA: TGTGCCACCCAGGCTGAGACCCAGTACTTC; CDR3 protein: CATQAETQYF
J gene: TRBJ2-7; D gene: -; V gene: TRBV20-1; clone size: -; CDR3 DNA: TGCAGTGCTAGAGACCGGCGGCTAGTGGGCGACGAGCAGTACTTC; CDR3 protein: CSARDRRLVGDEQYF
J gene: TRBJ2-3; D gene: TRBD2; V gene: TRBV12-3/TRBV12-4; clone size: -; CDR3 DNA: TGTGCCAGCAGAGGACTAGCGGGGGGCACGCGGGGCGATACGCAGTATTTT; CDR3 protein: CASRGLAGGTRGDTQYF
J gene: TRBJ2-5; D gene: -; V gene: TRBV7-7; clone size: once; CDR3 DNA: TGTGCTAGCAGCTTAGGGGGTACCGGAATGACCCAGTACTTC; CDR3 protein: CASSLGGTGMTQYF
J gene: TRBJ2-5; D gene: -; V gene: TRBV29-1; clone size: few; CDR3 DNA: TGCAGCGTGGACGGACTAAAGCAAGAGACCCAGTACTTC; CDR3 protein: CSVDGLKQETQYF
J gene: TRBJ1-4; D gene: -; V gene: TRBV20-1; clone size: -; CDR3 DNA: TGCAGTGCTAGCCGGGGGGATGAAAAACTGTTTTTT; CDR3 protein: CSASRGDEKLFF
J gene: TRBJ1-2; D gene: -; V gene: TRBV20-1; clone size: -; CDR3 DNA: TGCAGTGCTAGAGATCAAGGAACTGGCTACACCTTC; CDR3 protein: CSARDQGTGYTF
J gene: TRBJ2-5; D gene: TRBD2; V gene: TRBV6-5; clone size: -; CDR3 DNA: TGTGCCAGCAGCCCACCCGGGGGGGCCCAGTACTTC; CDR3 protein: CASSPPGGAQYF
J gene: TRBJ2-5; D gene: TRBD1; V gene: TRBV11-3; clone size: -; CDR3 DNA: TGTGCCAGCAGCCAAGGGGACAGCCAAGAGACCCAGTACTTC; CDR3 protein: CASSQGDSQETQYF
J gene: TRBJ2-1; D gene: TRBD2; V gene: TRBV6-4; clone size: -; CDR3 DNA: TGTGCCAGCAGTAGCGGGGGAATTTACAATGAGCAGTTCTTC; CDR3 protein: CASSSGGIYNEQFF
J gene: TRBJ2-7; D gene: TRBD1; V gene: TRBV27; clone size: -; CDR3 DNA: TGTGCCAGCAGCTACAGGGGTATTACCTACGAGCAGTACTTC; CDR3 protein: CASSYRGITYEQYF
J gene: TRBJ1-2; D gene: -; V gene: TRBV6-4; clone size: few; CDR3 DNA: TGTGCCAGCAGTGAACGAGCAGGGGTCAACTATGGCTACACCTTC; CDR3 protein: CASSERAGVNYGYTF
J gene: TRBJ1-1; D gene: -; V gene: TRBV20-1; clone size: -; CDR3 DNA: TGCAGTGCTAAGGGGGGTTGGAACACTGAAGCTTTCTTT; CDR3 protein: CSAKGGWNTEAFF
J gene: TRBJ2-3; D gene: -; V gene: TRBV27; clone size: few; CDR3 DNA: TGTGCCAGCAGTTTAGCGCACGACTTAGCATGGTATTTT; CDR3 protein: CASSLAHDLAWYF
J gene: TRBJ1-1; D gene: TRBD1; V gene: TRBV20-1; clone size: -; CDR3 DNA: TGCAGTGCTATCTACAGGGGGCTTCGGAACACTGAAGCTTTCTTT; CDR3 protein: CSAIYRGLRNTEAFF
J gene: TRBJ2-1; D gene: -; V gene: TRBV7-3; clone size: -; CDR3 DNA: TGTGCCAGCAGCGCCAGGGGGAGGGATGAGCAGTTCTTC; CDR3 protein: CASSARGRDEQFF
J gene: TRBJ2-1; D gene: -; V gene: TRBV12-3/TRBV12-4; clone size: few; CDR3 DNA: TGTGCCAGCAGCAACCCCAGGGTAGAGCAGTTCTTC; CDR3 protein: CASSNPRVEQFF
J gene: TRBJ1-6; D gene: -; V gene: TRBV9; clone size: -; CDR3 DNA: TGTGCCAGCAGCGTAGATTGGCCAACCCAAGGCGGTTCACCCCTCCACTTT; CDR3 protein: CASSVDWPTQGGSPLHF
J gene: TRBJ2-2; D gene: TRBD1; V gene: TRBV6-1; clone size: -; CDR3 DNA: TGTGCCAGCACCTCAGACAGGGGCGGCACCGGGGAGCTGTTTTTT; CDR3 protein: CASTSDRGGTGELFF
J gene: TRBJ2-3; D gene: -; V gene: TRBV5-6; clone size: -; CDR3 DNA: TGTGCCAGCTCGTGGGGGGGCGGAGATACGCAGTATTTT; CDR3 protein: CASSWGGGDTQYF
J gene: TRBJ2-5; D gene: TRBD1; V gene: TRBV7-6; clone size: -; CDR3 DNA: TGTGCCAGCAGCCGGGGACAGGGAGAGACCCAGTACTTC; CDR3 protein: CASSRGQGETQYF
J gene: TRBJ2-7; D gene: TRBD1; V gene: TRBV20-1; clone size: -; CDR3 DNA: TGCAGTGTAACAGGGGAAACCTACGAGCAGTACTTC; CDR3 protein: CSVTGETYEQYF
J gene: TRBJ2-3; D gene: -; V gene: TRBV20-1; clone size: -; CDR3 DNA: TGCAGTGCTAGAGACCCGGGGGCGGGCACAGATACGCAGTATTTT; CDR3 protein: CSARDPGAGTDTQYF
J gene: TRBJ2-5; D gene: -; V gene: TRBV6-5; clone size: -; CDR3 DNA: TGTGCCAGCAGTTACCGAGATGGGGACTTCCTGGAGACCCAGTACTTC; CDR3 protein: CASSYRDGDFLETQYF